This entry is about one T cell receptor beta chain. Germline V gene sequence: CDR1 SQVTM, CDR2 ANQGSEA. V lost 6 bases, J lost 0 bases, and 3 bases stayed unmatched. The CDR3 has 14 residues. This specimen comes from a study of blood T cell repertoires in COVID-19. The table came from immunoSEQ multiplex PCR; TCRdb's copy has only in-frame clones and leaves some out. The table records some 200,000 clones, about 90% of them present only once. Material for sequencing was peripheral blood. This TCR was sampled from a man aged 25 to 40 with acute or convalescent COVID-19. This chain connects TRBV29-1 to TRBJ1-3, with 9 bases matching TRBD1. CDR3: CSVWDRASGNTIYF. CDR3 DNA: TGCAGCGTGTGGGACAGGGCCTCTGGAAACACCATATATTTT.